This T cell receptor beta chain was retrieved from a study of blood T cell repertoires in COVID-19. Study-wide background: The United States, Italy and Spain provided the acute and convalescent COVID-19 samples. In each case, the material was cDNA or gDNA derived from T cells, B-cell-depleted T cells, or PBMCs.

In the original processing: Nucleated cell counts were estimated from reference gene primer amplification. Assay used: immunoSEQ multiplex PCR; TCRdb lists only in-frame clones, some missing. From that table come the V and J calls and clone size; the DNA was used to work out D and trimming. Altogether some 340,000 clones are present, around 88% being singletons, with the ten largest covering approximately 3%. The CDR3 has 15 amino acids. V was clipped by 0 bases and J by 6 bases, with 11 bases between them. Germline values: CDR1 LGHDT, CDR2 YNNKEL (reference sequence). Sample: peripheral blood. The TCR was taken from a man between 25 and 39 years old with active or convalescent COVID-19. V and J are TRBV3-1 (or the pseudogene TRBV3-2) and TRBJ1-4, with D possibly matching TRBD1 (6 bases). For the CDR3, the DNA is TGTGCCAGCAGCCAAGACAGGGGTTGGGATGAAAAACTGTTTTTT. It is translated as CASSQDRGWDEKLFF.